A selection of T cell receptor beta chains follows, all from one sample in a study of STAT5B mutations in CD4+ large granular lymphocyte leukemia. Clones were sequenced by immunoSEQ multiplex PCR, and TCRdb holds only the in-frame ones, with some missing. Altogether roughly 48,000 clones are present, 60% to 75% being singletons, with the ten largest covering more than 1.5%. Sequencing was done on a sample of CD4+ T cells from blood buffy coats. These receptor sequences come from a human donor in good health. Each CDR3 is given with its conserved first and last residue. Each record gives: clone size, D gene, J gene, CDR3 length, V gene, CDR3 protein, CDR3 DNA. A D gene is named only where the DNA matches it firmly. Not every row has a clone size; where given, it reads once, few, many or a size class.

size: NA
D: NA
J: TRBJ1-6
length: 13
V: TRBV19
CDR3: CASSIAPNSPLHF
DNA: TGTGCCAGTAGTATAGCACCCAATTCACCCCTCCACTTT

size: NA
D: NA
J: TRBJ2-1
length: 14
V: TRBV28
CDR3: CASRTEGTYNEQFF
DNA: TGTGCAAGCCGAACGGAGGGAACCTACAATGAGCAGTTCTTC

size: NA
D: NA
J: TRBJ2-5
length: 15
V: TRBV19
CDR3: CASSINAGRQETQYF
DNA: TGTGCCAGTAGTATTAACGCCGGCAGACAAGAGACCCAGTACTTC

size: NA
D: NA
J: TRBJ1-3
length: 13
V: TRBV7-9
CDR3: CAQNSGSGNTIYF
DNA: TGTGCCCAAAACAGTGGGTCTGGAAACACCATATATTTT

size: NA
D: NA
J: TRBJ2-1
length: 13
V: TRBV29-1
CDR3: CSVPQLGYNEQFF
DNA: TGCAGCGTACCTCAACTGGGCTACAATGAGCAGTTCTTC

size: NA
D: NA
J: TRBJ1-3
length: 13
V: TRBV30
CDR3: CASQRGGGNTIYF
DNA: TGTGCCTCCCAACGGGGGGGAGGAAACACCATATATTTT

size: NA
D: TRBD2
J: TRBJ2-7
length: 14
V: TRBV7-2
CDR3: CASSTSSGSYEQYF
DNA: TGTGCCAGCAGCACATCTAGCGGATCCTACGAGCAGTACTTC

size: NA
D: NA
J: TRBJ2-5
length: 15
V: TRBV5-1
CDR3: CASSLRQSPQETQYF
DNA: TGCGCCAGCAGCTTGAGGCAGTCCCCCCAAGAGACCCAGTACTTC

size: NA
D: TRBD2
J: TRBJ2-5
length: 17
V: TRBV7-8
CDR3: CASSPQGVAGGEETQYF
DNA: TGTGCCAGCAGCCCCCAGGGGGTAGCGGGGGGGGAAGAGACCCAGTACTTC

size: NA
D: NA
J: TRBJ2-7
length: 13
V: TRBV6-6
CDR3: CASSYLVGPRQYF
DNA: TGTGCCAGCAGTTATCTCGTAGGGCCTCGGCAGTACTTC

size: NA
D: NA
J: TRBJ2-3
length: 12
V: TRBV7-9
CDR3: CASTGAQDTQYF
DNA: TGTGCCTCCACGGGGGCCCAAGATACGCAGTATTTT

size: NA
D: TRBD2
J: TRBJ2-1
length: 15
V: TRBV7-6
CDR3: CASSSRGDSYNEQFF
DNA: TGTGCCAGCAGCTCGCGGGGGGACTCCTACAATGAGCAGTTCTTC

size: NA
D: NA
J: TRBJ1-1
length: 12
V: TRBV2
CDR3: CASSEASLEAFF
DNA: TGTGCCAGCAGTGAGGCGTCTCTTGAAGCTTTCTTT

size: NA
D: NA
J: TRBJ1-4
length: 15
V: TRBV5-4
CDR3: CASSDEAGVGEKLFF
DNA: TGTGCCAGCAGCGATGAAGCAGGGGTGGGTGAAAAACTGTTTTTT

size: NA
D: NA
J: TRBJ2-7
length: 13
V: TRBV13
CDR3: CASSRYGAYEQYF
DNA: TGTGCCAGCAGCCGCTACGGGGCCTACGAGCAGTACTTC

size: NA
D: TRBD1
J: TRBJ1-2
length: 13
V: TRBV29-1
CDR3: CSVERQGLYGYTF
DNA: TGCAGCGTTGAGAGACAGGGGCTCTATGGCTACACCTTC

size: NA
D: TRBD1
J: TRBJ2-5
length: 17
V: TRBV14
CDR3: CASSRRLGQGSRETQYF
DNA: TGTGCCAGCAGCCGTCGGCTCGGACAGGGAAGCAGAGAGACCCAGTACTTC

size: NA
D: NA
J: TRBJ1-6
length: 17
V: TRBV19
CDR3: CASSRDPRSSYNSPLHF
DNA: TGTGCCAGTAGTCGGGACCCCAGGAGCTCCTATAATTCACCCCTCCACTTT

size: NA
D: NA
J: TRBJ1-1
length: 14
V: TRBV11-2
CDR3: CASTRPWGDTEAFF
DNA: TGTGCCAGCACCCGACCGTGGGGGGACACTGAAGCTTTCTTT

size: NA
D: NA
J: TRBJ1-5
length: 15
V: TRBV28
CDR3: CASSLATGGNQPQHF
DNA: TGTGCCAGCAGCCTCGCGACGGGAGGCAATCAGCCCCAGCATTTT

size: NA
D: NA
J: TRBJ2-2
length: 16
V: TRBV5-4
CDR3: CASSLWRGQDTGELFF
DNA: TGTGCCAGCAGCTTGTGGAGGGGGCAGGACACCGGGGAGCTGTTTTTT

size: NA
D: TRBD1
J: TRBJ2-1
length: 12
V: TRBV7-9
CDR3: CASRSTGVEQFF
DNA: TGTGCCAGCAGATCGACAGGGGTTGAGCAGTTCTTC

size: NA
D: NA
J: TRBJ2-3
length: 15
V: TRBV7-8
CDR3: CASSLSAPHGDTQYF
DNA: TGTGCCAGCAGCTTATCCGCCCCTCACGGAGATACGCAGTATTTT

size: NA
D: NA
J: TRBJ1-3
length: 12
V: TRBV6-1
CDR3: CASSAAGNTIYF
DNA: TGTGCCAGCTCCGCAGCTGGAAACACCATATATTTT

size: NA
D: NA
J: TRBJ1-6
length: 12
V: TRBV7-9
CDR3: CASSQENSPLHF
DNA: TGTGCCAGCAGCCAGGAAAATTCACCCCTCCACTTT

size: NA
D: NA
J: TRBJ2-3
length: 13
V: TRBV9
CDR3: CASSVDQVDTQYF
DNA: TGTGCCAGCAGCGTAGATCAGGTAGATACGCAGTATTTT

size: NA
D: NA
J: TRBJ2-7
length: 13
V: TRBV10-2
CDR3: CASSDAGYSEQYF
DNA: TGCGCCAGCAGTGATGCTGGATATTCCGAGCAGTACTTC

size: NA
D: NA
J: TRBJ2-5
length: 15
V: TRBV15
CDR3: CATSRVGVSQETQYF
DNA: TGTGCCACCAGCAGAGTCGGGGTCTCCCAAGAGACCCAGTACTTC

size: NA
D: NA
J: TRBJ1-5
length: 14
V: TRBV7-9
CDR3: CASSLDGQNQPQHF
DNA: TGTGCCAGCAGCTTAGACGGGCAAAATCAGCCCCAGCATTTT

size: NA
D: TRBD1
J: TRBJ1-2
length: 13
V: TRBV10-2
CDR3: CANPGQGLHGYTF
DNA: TGCGCCAACCCGGGACAGGGGTTACATGGCTACACCTTC

size: NA
D: NA
J: TRBJ2-2
length: 13
V: TRBV7-3
CDR3: CASSLTNTGELFF
DNA: TGTGCCAGCAGCCTTACGAACACCGGGGAGCTGTTTTTT

size: few
D: TRBD1
J: TRBJ2-2
length: 18
V: TRBV19
CDR3: CASSIPTGTGSGTGELFF
DNA: TGTGCCAGTAGTATCCCTACCGGGACAGGGTCTGGCACCGGGGAGCTGTTTTTT

size: NA
D: TRBD1
J: TRBJ2-3
length: 16
V: TRBV7-9
CDR3: CASSLRTGASTDTQYF
DNA: TGTGCCAGCAGCCTCAGGACAGGCGCAAGCACAGATACGCAGTATTTT

size: few
D: NA
J: TRBJ2-2
length: 17
V: TRBV6-1
CDR3: CASSVGRGYGVSGELFF
DNA: TGTGCCAGCAGTGTTGGCAGGGGCTATGGGGTCTCTGGGGAGCTGTTTTTT

size: NA
D: NA
J: TRBJ1-2
length: 17
V: TRBV5-4
CDR3: CASSSGTSVSGAYGYTF
DNA: TGTGCCAGCAGCTCCGGTACCAGTGTTTCGGGGGCCTATGGCTACACCTTC

size: NA
D: NA
J: TRBJ1-2
length: 14
V: TRBV6-5
CDR3: CASSYDRAPYGYTF
DNA: TGTGCCAGCAGTTACGACCGGGCACCCTATGGCTACACCTTC

size: once
D: NA
J: TRBJ2-7
length: 14
V: TRBV28
CDR3: CASTQGGFSYEQYF
DNA: TGTGCCAGCACCCAAGGGGGTTTCTCCTACGAGCAGTACTTC

size: NA
D: NA
J: TRBJ1-6
length: 16
V: TRBV6-5
CDR3: CASSYSGQQYNSPLHF
DNA: TGTGCCAGCAGTTACTCCGGACAGCAGTATAATTCACCCCTCCACTTT

size: once
D: NA
J: TRBJ1-1
length: 14
V: TRBV5-1
CDR3: CASSSGAMNTEAFF
DNA: TGCGCCAGCAGCTCCGGTGCCATGAACACTGAAGCTTTCTTT

size: NA
D: TRBD2
J: TRBJ2-6
length: 17
V: TRBV10-3
CDR3: CATLTSGGQSGANVLTF
DNA: TGTGCCACCCTGACTAGCGGGGGGCAATCTGGGGCCAACGTCCTGACTTTC

size: once
D: NA
J: TRBJ2-1
length: 15
V: TRBV19
CDR3: CASSPTGGAKNEQFF
DNA: TGTGCCAGTAGCCCGACTGGGGGGGCTAAGAATGAGCAGTTCTTC

size: NA
D: NA
J: TRBJ1-1
length: 14
V: TRBV19
CDR3: CASSPAGGWPEAFF
DNA: TGTGCCAGTAGCCCGGCGGGGGGCTGGCCTGAAGCTTTCTTT

size: NA
D: NA
J: TRBJ2-5
length: 15
V: TRBV9
CDR3: CASSVALAPQETQYF
DNA: TGTGCCAGCAGCGTAGCGCTAGCGCCCCAAGAGACCCAGTACTTC

size: NA
D: TRBD1
J: TRBJ1-1
length: 13
V: TRBV29-1
CDR3: CSGKRDRDTEAFF
DNA: TGCAGCGGGAAACGGGACAGGGACACTGAAGCTTTCTTT

size: few
D: TRBD1
J: TRBJ1-2
length: 14
V: TRBV5-5
CDR3: CASSTRDRGYGYTF
DNA: TGTGCCAGCAGCACCCGGGACAGGGGCTATGGCTACACCTTC

size: NA
D: NA
J: TRBJ1-2
length: 14
V: TRBV6-1
CDR3: CASSALTANYGYTF
DNA: TGTGCCAGCAGCGCACTGACGGCCAACTATGGCTACACCTTC

size: NA
D: NA
J: TRBJ2-5
length: 13
V: TRBV5-1
CDR3: CASGVGNQETQYF
DNA: TGCGCCAGCGGAGTAGGAAACCAAGAGACCCAGTACTTC

size: once
D: NA
J: TRBJ2-7
length: 14
V: TRBV5-1
CDR3: CASSLVGGGSEQYF
DNA: TGCGCCAGCAGCTTGGTAGGGGGAGGGAGCGAGCAGTACTTC

size: NA
D: NA
J: TRBJ2-5
length: 13
V: TRBV11-2
CDR3: CASSLGGRETQYF
DNA: TGTGCCAGCAGCTTAGGGGGGAGAGAGACCCAGTACTTC

size: NA
D: NA
J: TRBJ1-6
length: 11
V: TRBV30
CDR3: CAWSHGEPLHF
DNA: TGTGCCTGGAGTCATGGAGAACCCCTCCACTTT

size: few
D: NA
J: TRBJ1-3
length: 16
V: TRBV4-2
CDR3: CASSQPPGRSGNTIYF
DNA: TGTGCCAGCAGCCAGCCCCCGGGACGCTCTGGAAACACCATATATTTT

size: NA
D: NA
J: TRBJ1-5
length: 13
V: TRBV18
CDR3: CASSPLTNQPQHF
DNA: TGTGCCAGCTCACCTTTGACAAATCAGCCCCAGCATTTT

size: few
D: NA
J: TRBJ2-5
length: 11
V: TRBV20-1
CDR3: CSARMTGDQYF
DNA: TGCAGTGCCAGAATGACTGGGGACCAGTACTTC

size: NA
D: TRBD2
J: TRBJ2-2
length: 15
V: TRBV6-1
CDR3: CASRTGGTGTGELFF
DNA: TGTGCCAGCAGGACGGGGGGTACGGGCACCGGGGAGCTGTTTTTT

size: NA
D: NA
J: TRBJ1-2
length: 15
V: TRBV14
CDR3: CASSPPGGVGYGYTF
DNA: TGTGCCAGCAGCCCCCCCGGGGGGGTGGGCTATGGCTACACCTTC

size: NA
D: NA
J: TRBJ2-3
length: 14
V: TRBV27
CDR3: CASSLSWGWDTQYF
DNA: TGTGCCAGCAGTTTATCTTGGGGGTGGGATACGCAGTATTTT

size: NA
D: TRBD1
J: TRBJ1-1
length: 15
V: TRBV5-1
CDR3: CASSLEPGGYTEAFF
DNA: TGCGCCAGCAGCTTGGAGCCAGGGGGTTACACTGAAGCTTTCTTT